This TCR beta chain was captured in a study of blood T cell repertoires in COVID-19. Turning to the study itself: COVID-19 samples collected from the United States, Italy and Spain covered acute and convalescent phases.

The J segment lost 6 bases and the V segment lost 4 bases, leaving 15 bases of the junction unmatched. The CDR3 runs 18 residues. Germline V CDR1 and CDR2: LGHDT, YNNKEL (reference sequence). The data were produced by immunoSEQ multiplex PCR, yet TCRdb's version contains in-frame clones alone and is incomplete. The repertoire consists of over 35,000 clones, with approximately 83% occurring once and the leading ten covering less than 25%. This TCR derives from a human donor with acute or convalescent COVID-19. The donor label of this sample is uncertain. The material sequenced was peripheral blood. The chain has TRBV3-1 (or the pseudogene TRBV3-2) and TRBJ2-3, with 11 positions matching TRBD2. The CDR3 reads CASSLRRLAGRDLDTQYF. The CDR3 DNA reads as TGTGCCAGCAGCCTCCGTCGACTAGCGGGACGGGATTTGGATACGCAGTATTTT.